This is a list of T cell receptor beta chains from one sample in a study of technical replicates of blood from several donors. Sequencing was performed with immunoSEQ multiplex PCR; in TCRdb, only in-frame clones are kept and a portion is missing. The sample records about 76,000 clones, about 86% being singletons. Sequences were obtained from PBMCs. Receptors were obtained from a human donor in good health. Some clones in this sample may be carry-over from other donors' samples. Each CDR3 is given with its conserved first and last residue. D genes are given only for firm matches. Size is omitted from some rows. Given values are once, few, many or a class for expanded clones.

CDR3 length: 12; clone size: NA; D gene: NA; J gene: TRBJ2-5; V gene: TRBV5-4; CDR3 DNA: TGTGCCAGCAGCTATACTACGGAGACCCAGTACTTC; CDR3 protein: CASSYTTETQYF
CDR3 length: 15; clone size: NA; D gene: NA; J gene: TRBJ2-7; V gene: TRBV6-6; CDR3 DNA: TGTGCCAGCAGTTACGAGTCAGGGGCCTCCTACGAGCAGTACTTC; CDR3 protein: CASSYESGASYEQYF
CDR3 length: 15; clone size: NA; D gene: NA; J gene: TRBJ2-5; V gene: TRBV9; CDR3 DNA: TGTGCCAGCAGCGTTACGGCGGAGTTCCAAGAGACCCAGTACTTC; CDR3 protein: CASSVTAEFQETQYF
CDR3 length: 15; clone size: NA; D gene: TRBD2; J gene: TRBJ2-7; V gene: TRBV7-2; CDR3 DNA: TGTGCCAGCAGCGTCCAGCGGGAGGGCTCGTACGAGCAGTACTTC; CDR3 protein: CASSVQREGSYEQYF
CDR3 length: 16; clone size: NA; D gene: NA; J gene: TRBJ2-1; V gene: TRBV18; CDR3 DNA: TGTGCCAGCTCACCGAATGATGCTAGCTCCTACAATGAGCAGTTCTTC; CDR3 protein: CASSPNDASSYNEQFF
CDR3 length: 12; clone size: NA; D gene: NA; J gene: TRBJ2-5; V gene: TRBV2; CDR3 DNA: TGTGCCAGCAGCCCCCTCGGGGAGACCCAGTACTTC; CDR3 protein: CASSPLGETQYF
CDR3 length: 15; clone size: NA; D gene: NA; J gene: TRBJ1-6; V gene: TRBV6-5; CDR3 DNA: TGTGCCAGCAGTTACTCGACAGGTCGTAATTCACCCCTCCACTTT; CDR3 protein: CASSYSTGRNSPLHF
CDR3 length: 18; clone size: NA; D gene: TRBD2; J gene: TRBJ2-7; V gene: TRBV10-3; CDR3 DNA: TGTGCCATCGGTGGACTAGCGCCACTTAGCCCGGGGAGACACGAGCAGTACTTC; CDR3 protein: CAIGGLAPLSPGRHEQYF
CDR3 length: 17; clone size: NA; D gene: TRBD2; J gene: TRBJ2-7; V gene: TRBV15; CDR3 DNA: TGTGCCACCAGCATGGGACTAGCGGGAGGTTTATTCTACGAGCAGTACTTC; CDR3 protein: CATSMGLAGGLFYEQYF
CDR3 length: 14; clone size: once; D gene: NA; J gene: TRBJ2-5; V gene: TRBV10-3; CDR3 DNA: TGTGCCATCAGTGAGAGGACTTACCAAGAGACCCAGTACTTC; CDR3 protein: CAISERTYQETQYF
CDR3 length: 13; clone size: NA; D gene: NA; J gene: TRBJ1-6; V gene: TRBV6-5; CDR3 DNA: TGTGCCAGCAGTTATGAAGCAAATTCACCCCTCCACTTT; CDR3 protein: CASSYEANSPLHF
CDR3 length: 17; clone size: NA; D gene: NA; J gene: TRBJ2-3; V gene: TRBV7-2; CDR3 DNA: TGTGCCAGCAGTCAATTGGGACGCGCGACGGGAGAAGATACGCAGTATTTT; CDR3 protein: CASSQLGRATGEDTQYF
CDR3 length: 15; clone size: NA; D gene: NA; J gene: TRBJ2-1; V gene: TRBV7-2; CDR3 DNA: TGTGCCAGCTCCCAGGGTTTTGGCTCCTACAATGAGCAGTTCTTC; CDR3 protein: CASSQGFGSYNEQFF
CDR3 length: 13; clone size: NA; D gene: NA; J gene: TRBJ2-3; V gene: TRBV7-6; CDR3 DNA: TGTGCCAGCAGCTTAGAACTCACAGATACGCAGTATTTT; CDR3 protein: CASSLELTDTQYF
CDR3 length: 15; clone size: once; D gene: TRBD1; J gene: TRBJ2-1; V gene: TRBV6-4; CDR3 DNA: TGTGCCAGCAGTGACTCGGAACAGGGGTACAATGAGCAGTTCTTC; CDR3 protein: CASSDSEQGYNEQFF
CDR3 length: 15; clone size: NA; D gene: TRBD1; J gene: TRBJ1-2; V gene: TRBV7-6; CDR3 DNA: TGTGCCAGCAGCTTAGGTGGAGGGGGCGCGGTGGGCTACACCTTC; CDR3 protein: CASSLGGGGAVGYTF
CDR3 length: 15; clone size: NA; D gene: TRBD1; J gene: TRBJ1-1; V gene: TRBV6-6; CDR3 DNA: TGTGCCAGCACCCTCTCAGGGACAGGGGGGACTGAAGCTTTCTTT; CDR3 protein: CASTLSGTGGTEAFF
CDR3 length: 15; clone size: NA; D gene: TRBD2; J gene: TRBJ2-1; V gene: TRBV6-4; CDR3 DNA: TGTGCCAGCATCGGACTAGCGGCCGCCTACAATGAGCAGTTCTTC; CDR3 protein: CASIGLAAAYNEQFF
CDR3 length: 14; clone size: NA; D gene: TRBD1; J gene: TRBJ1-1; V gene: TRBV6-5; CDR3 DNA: TGTGCCAGCAGTTACGGGGACAGGGGAACTGAAGCTTTCTTT; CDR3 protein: CASSYGDRGTEAFF
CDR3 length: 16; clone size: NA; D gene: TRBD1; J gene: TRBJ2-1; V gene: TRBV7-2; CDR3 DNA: TGTGCCAGCAGCTCGCAAGACAGGGGGTCCCGGGATGAGCAGTTCTTC; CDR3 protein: CASSSQDRGSRDEQFF
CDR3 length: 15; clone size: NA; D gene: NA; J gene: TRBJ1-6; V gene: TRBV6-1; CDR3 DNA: TGTGCCAGCAGTGGTCGCAGCGTAGAAAATTCACCCCTCCACTTT; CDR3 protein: CASSGRSVENSPLHF
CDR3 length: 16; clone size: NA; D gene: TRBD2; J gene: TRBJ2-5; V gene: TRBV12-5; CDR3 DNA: TGTGCTAGTGGCCCCGGGACTAGCGGCCTCAGGGAGACCCAGTACTTC; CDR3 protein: CASGPGTSGLRETQYF
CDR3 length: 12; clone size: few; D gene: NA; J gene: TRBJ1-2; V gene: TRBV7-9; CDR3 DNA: TGTGCCAGCAGCATTCAGGCCCGGGGCTACACCTTC; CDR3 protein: CASSIQARGYTF
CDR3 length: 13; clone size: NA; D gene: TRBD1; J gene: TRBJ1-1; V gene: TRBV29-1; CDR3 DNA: TGCAGCGTTGATGACAGGGCGAACACTGAAGCTTTCTTT; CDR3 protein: CSVDDRANTEAFF
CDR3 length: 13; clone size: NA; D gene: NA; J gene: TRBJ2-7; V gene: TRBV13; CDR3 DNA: TGTGCCAGCAGCCTTGACAGTTCCTACGAGCAGTACTTC; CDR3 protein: CASSLDSSYEQYF
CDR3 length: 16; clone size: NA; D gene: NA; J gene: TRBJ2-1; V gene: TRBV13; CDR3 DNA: TGTGCCAGCAGCCCACAAGGGTACGGGGGGCCAAATGAGCAGTTCTTC; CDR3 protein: CASSPQGYGGPNEQFF
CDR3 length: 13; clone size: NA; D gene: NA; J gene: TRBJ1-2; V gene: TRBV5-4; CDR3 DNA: TGTGCCAGCAGCATGGACAAGTTCTATGGCTACACCTTC; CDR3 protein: CASSMDKFYGYTF
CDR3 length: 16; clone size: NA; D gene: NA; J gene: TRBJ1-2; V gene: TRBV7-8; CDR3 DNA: TGTGCCAGCAGCTCCGGTGGGACAAATGAAAACTATGGCTACACCTTC; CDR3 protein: CASSSGGTNENYGYTF
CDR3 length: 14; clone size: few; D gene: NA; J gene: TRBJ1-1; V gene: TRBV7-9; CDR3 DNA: TGTGCCAGCAGCGTTACAGGTACGAACACTGAAGCTTTCTTT; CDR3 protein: CASSVTGTNTEAFF
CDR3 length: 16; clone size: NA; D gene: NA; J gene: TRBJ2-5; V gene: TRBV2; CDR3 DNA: TGTGCCAGCAGTGAAGCGCAAGGGGGGGGTCAAGAGACCCAGTACTTC; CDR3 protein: CASSEAQGGGQETQYF
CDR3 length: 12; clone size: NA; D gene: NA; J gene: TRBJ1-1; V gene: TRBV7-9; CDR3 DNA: TGTGCCAGCAGCCCGACAGCTCCTACAGCTTTCTTT; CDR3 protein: CASSPTAPTAFF
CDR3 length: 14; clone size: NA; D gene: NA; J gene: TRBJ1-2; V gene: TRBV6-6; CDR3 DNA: TGTGCCAGCAGTTACCCCCGGGAAAACTATGGCTACACCTTC; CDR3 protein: CASSYPRENYGYTF
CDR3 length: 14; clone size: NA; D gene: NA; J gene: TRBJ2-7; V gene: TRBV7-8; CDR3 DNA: TGTGCCAGCCTAGGGGGGCGGGGGTTCGACGAGCAGTACTTC; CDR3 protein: CASLGGRGFDEQYF
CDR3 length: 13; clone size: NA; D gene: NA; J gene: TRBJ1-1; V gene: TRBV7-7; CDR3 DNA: TGTGCCAGCAGCTTAGGGCAGAACACTGAAGCTTTCTTT; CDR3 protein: CASSLGQNTEAFF
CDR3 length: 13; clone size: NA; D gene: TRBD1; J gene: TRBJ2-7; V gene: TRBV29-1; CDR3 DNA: TGCAGCGATGACAGGGACAGCCCCTACGAGCAGTACTTC; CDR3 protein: CSDDRDSPYEQYF
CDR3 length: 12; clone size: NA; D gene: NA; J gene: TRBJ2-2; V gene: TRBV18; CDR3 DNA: TGTGCCAGCTCACCCCAGGGAGGGGAGCTGTTTTTT; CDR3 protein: CASSPQGGELFF
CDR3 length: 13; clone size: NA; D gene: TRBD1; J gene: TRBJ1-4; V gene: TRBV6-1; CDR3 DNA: TGTGCCATCAAGGACAGGTTCAATGAAAAACTGTTTTTT; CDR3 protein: CAIKDRFNEKLFF
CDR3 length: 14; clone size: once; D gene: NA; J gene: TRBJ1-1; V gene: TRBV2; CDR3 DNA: TGTGCCAGCAGTGAGAGGGGGGGGAACACTGAAGCTTTCTTT; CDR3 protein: CASSERGGNTEAFF
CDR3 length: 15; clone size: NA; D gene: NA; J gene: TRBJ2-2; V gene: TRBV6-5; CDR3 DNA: TGTGCCAGCAGTAGGGACACCCTCAGGTCCGGGGAGCTGTTTTTT; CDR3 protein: CASSRDTLRSGELFF
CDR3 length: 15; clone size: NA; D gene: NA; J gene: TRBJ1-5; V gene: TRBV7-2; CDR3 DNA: TGTGCCAGCAGCCAATTCACTCAGGGGACTCAGCCCCAGCATTTT; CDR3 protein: CASSQFTQGTQPQHF
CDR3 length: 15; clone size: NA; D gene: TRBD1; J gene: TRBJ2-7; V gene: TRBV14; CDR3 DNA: TGTGCCAGCAGCCAATCTTGGGACAGGGTCCACGAGCAGTACTTC; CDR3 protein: CASSQSWDRVHEQYF
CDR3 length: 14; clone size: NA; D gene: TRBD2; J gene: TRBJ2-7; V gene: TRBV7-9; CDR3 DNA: TGTGCCAGCAGCTCAGCGGGGGGACCCTACGAGCAGTACTTC; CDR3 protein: CASSSAGGPYEQYF
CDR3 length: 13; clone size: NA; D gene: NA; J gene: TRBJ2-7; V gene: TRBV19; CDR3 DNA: TGTGCCAGTAGTATAGGGAGGGGCAACGAGCAGTACTTC; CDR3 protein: CASSIGRGNEQYF
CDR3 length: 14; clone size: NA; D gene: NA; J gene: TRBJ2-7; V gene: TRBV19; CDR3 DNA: TGTGCCAGTAGTAGGGGGGAAATTTACTACGAGCAGTACTTC; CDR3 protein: CASSRGEIYYEQYF
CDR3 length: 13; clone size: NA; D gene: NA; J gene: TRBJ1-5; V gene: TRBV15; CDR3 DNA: TGTGCCACCAGCAGGTTACTGCGCGGACCCCAGCATTTT; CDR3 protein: CATSRLLRGPQHF
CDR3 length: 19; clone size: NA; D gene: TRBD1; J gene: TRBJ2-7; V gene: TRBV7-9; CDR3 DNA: TGTGCCAGCAGGAGGGATATCTCCGGGACAGGGTATAGGTCCTACGAGCAGTACTTC; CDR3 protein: CASRRDISGTGYRSYEQYF
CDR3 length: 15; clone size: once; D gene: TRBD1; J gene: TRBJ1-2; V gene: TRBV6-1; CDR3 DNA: TGTGCCAGCAGTGAAGCGGGGGGACAGCTCTATGGCTACACCTTC; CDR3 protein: CASSEAGGQLYGYTF
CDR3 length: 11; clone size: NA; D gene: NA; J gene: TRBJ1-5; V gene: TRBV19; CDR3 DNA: TGTGCCAGTAGTATCGGGGTGGTCCAGCATTTT; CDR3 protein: CASSIGVVQHF